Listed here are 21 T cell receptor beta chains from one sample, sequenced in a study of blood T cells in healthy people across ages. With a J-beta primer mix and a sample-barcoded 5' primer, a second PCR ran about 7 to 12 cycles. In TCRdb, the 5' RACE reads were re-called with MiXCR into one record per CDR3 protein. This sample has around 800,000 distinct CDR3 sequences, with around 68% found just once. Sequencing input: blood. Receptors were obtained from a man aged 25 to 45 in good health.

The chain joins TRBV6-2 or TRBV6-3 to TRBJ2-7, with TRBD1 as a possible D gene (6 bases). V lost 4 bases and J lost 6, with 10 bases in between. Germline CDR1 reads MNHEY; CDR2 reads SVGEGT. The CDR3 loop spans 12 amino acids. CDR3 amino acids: CASSFQGTEQYF. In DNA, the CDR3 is TGTGCCAGCAGTTTCCAGGGGACCGAGCAGTACTTC.

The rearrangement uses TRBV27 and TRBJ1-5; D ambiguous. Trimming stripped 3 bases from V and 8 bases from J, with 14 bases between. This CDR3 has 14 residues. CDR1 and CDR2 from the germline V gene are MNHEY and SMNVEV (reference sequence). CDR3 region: CASSLNVVGKPQHF. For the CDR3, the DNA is TGTGCCAGCAGTTTGAACGTCGTTGGGAAGCCCCAGCATTTT.

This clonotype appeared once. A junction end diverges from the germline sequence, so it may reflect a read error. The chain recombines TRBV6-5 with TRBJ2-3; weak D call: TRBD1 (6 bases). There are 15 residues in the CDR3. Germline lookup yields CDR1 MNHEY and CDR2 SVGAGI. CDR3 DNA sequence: TGTGCCAGCAGCCGTCAAAGGGGAGAGACAGGTACGCAGTATTTT. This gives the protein CASSRQRGETGTQYF.

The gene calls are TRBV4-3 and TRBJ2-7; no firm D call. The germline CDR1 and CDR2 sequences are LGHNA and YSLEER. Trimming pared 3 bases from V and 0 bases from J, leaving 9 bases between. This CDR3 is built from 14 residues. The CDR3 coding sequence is TGCGCCAGCAGCCACGGGCAGGCCTCCTACGAGCAGTACTTC. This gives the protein CASSHGQASYEQYF.

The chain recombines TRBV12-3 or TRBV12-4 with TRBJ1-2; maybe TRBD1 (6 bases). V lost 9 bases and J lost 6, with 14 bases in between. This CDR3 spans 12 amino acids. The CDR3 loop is CARGQGRHGYTF. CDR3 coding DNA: TGTGCCAGGGGACAAGGGAGGCATGGCTACACCTTC.

Here the CDR3 DNA reads TGTGCCATCAGCGAGCACCTGGTGGGCACAGATACGCAGTATTTT. It encodes CAISEHLVGTDTQYF. The chain is built from TRBV10-3 and TRBJ2-3, with D uncertain. Germline V lookup: CDR1 ENHRY, CDR2 SYGVKD. The V end lost 6 bases, the J end lost 1 base, and 14 bases lay between the germline ends. The CDR3 spans 15 residues.

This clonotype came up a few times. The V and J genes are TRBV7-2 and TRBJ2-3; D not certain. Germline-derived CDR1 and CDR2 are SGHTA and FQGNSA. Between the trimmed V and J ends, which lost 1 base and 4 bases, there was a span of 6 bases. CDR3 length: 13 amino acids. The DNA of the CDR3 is TGTGCCAGCAGCTTAGACCGCCCAGATACGCAGTATTTT. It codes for CASSLDRPDTQYF.

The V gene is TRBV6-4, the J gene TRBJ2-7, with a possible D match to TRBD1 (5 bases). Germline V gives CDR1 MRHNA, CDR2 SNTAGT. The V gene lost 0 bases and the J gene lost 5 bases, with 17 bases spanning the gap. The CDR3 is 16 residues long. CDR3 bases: TGTGCCAGCAGTGACTCGCGGATGCCAGGGTGCCACGAGCAGTACTTC. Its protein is CASSDSRMPGCHEQYF.

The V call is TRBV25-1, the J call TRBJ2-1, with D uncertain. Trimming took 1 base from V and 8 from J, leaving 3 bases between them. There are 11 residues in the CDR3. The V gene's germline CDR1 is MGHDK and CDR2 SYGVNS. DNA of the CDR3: TGTGCCAGCAGTGAATTACATGAGCAGTTCTTC. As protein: CASSELHEQFF.

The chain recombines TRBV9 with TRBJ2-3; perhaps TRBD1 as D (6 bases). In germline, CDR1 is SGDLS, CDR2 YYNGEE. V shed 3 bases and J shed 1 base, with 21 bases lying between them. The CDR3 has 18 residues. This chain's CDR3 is CASSDSLGTRIRTDTQYF. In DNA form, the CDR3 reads TGTGCCAGCAGCGATTCACTGGGGACACGGATCCGCACAGATACGCAGTATTTT.

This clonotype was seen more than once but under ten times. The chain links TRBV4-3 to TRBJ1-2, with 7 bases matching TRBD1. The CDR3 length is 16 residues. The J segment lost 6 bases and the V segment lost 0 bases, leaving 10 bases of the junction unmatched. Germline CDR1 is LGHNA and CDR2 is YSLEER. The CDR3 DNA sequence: TGCGCCAGCAGCCAAGACGACAGGGTTAAATCCAATGGCTACACCTTC. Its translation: CASSQDDRVKSNGYTF.

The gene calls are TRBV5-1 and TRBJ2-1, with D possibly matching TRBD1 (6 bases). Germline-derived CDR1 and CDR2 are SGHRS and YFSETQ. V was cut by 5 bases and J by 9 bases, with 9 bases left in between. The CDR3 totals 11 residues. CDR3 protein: CASRTGFEQFF. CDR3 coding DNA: TGCGCCAGCAGAACAGGGTTTGAGCAGTTCTTC.

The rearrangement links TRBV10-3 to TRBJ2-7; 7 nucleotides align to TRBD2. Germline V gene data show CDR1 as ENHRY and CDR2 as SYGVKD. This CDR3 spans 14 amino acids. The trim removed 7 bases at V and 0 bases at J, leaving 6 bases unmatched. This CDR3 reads CAINPGLNSYEQYF. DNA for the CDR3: TGTGCCATCAACCCGGGACTAAACTCCTACGAGCAGTACTTC.

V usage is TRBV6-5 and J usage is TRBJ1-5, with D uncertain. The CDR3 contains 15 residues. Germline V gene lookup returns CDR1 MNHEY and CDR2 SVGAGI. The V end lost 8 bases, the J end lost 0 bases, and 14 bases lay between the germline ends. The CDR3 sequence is CASAVKAYSNQPQHF. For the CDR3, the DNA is TGTGCCAGCGCTGTTAAGGCCTATAGCAATCAGCCCCAGCATTTT.

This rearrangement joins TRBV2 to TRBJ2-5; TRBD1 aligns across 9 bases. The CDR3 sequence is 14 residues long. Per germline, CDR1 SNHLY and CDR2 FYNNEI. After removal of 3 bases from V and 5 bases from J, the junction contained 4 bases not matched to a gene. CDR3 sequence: CASSEWDREETQYF. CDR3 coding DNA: TGTGCCAGCAGTGAGTGGGACAGGGAGGAGACCCAGTACTTC. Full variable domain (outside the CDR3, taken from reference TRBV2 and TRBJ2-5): EPEVTQTPSHQVTQMGQEVILRCVPISNHLYFYWYRQILGQKVEFLVSFYNNEISEKSEIFDDQFSVERPDGSNFTLKIRSTKLEDSAMYFCASSEWDREETQYFGPGTRLLVL.

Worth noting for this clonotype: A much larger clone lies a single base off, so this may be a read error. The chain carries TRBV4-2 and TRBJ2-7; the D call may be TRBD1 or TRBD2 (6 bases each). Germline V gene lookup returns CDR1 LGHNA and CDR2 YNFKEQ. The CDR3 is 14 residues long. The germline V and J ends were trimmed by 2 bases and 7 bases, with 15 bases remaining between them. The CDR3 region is CASSQYRARDEQYF. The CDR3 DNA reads TGTGCCAGCAGCCAATACAGGGCGCGGGATGAGCAGTACTTC.

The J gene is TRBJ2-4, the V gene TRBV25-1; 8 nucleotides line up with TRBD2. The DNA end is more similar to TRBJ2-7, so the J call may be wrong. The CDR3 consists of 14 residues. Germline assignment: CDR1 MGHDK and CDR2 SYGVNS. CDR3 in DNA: TGTGCCAGCAGCGTAATCGGGGGGGGCTACGAGCAGTACTTC. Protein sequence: CASSVIGGGYEQYF.

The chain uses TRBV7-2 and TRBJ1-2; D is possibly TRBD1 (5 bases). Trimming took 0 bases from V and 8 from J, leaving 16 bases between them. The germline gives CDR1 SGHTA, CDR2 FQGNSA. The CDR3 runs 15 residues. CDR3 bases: TGTGCCAGCAGCTTAGCGAGTCGGGGGGAGAGGGGCTACACCTTC. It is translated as CASSLASRGERGYTF.

CDR3 residues: CASSQRAGGDEQFF. The CDR3 DNA is TGTGCCAGCAGCCAACGAGCGGGGGGGGATGAGCAGTTCTTC. This chain uses TRBV4-2 with TRBJ2-1; 10 bases match TRBD2. CDR1 LGHNA and CDR2 YNFKEQ come from the germline V gene. Germline trimming cut 2 bases from V and 8 bases from J; bases unmatched to any gene: 3. This CDR3 spans 14 amino acids.

For the CDR3, the DNA is TGCAGTGCTAGCACGGGACGGCCCCCGGATGAGCAGTTCTTC. It encodes CSASTGRPPDEQFF. The V call is TRBV20-1, the J call TRBJ2-1; possibly TRBD1 or TRBD2 for D (5 bases each). V gave up 3 bases and J gave up 8 bases, with 17 bases separating them. The germline CDR1 and CDR2 sequences are DFQATT and SNEGSKA (reference sequence). The CDR3 is 14 amino acids.

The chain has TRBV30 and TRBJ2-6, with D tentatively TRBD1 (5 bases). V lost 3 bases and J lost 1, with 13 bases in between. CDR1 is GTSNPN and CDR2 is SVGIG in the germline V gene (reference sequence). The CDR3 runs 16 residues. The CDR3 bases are TGTGCCTGGAGAGTAAGGGGATTATCTGGGGCCAACGTCCTGACTTTC. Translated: CAWRVRGLSGANVLTF.